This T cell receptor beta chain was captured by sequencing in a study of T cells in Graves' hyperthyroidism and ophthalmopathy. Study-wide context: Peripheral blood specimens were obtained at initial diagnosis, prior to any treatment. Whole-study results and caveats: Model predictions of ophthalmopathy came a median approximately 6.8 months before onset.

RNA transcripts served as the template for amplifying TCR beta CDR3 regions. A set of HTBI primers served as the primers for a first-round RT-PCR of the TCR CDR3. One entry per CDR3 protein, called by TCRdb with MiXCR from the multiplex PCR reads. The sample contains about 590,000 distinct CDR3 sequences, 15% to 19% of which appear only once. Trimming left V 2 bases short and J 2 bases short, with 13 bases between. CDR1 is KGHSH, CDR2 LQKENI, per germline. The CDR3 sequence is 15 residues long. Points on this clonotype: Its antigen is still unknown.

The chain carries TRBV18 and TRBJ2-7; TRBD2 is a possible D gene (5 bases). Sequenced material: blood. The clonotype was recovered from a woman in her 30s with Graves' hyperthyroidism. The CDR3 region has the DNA TGTGCCAGCTCACCATCTTCCGGGGATACCTACGAGCAGTACTTC. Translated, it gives CASSPSSGDTYEQYF.